Given below is one T cell receptor beta chain in context. The time point denotes: after neoadjuvant nivolumab, at surgical resection. The data belong to a study of neoadjuvant anti-PD-1 for oral cavity cancer. CDR3 length: 16 amino acids. CDR1 is LNHDA, CDR2 SQIVND, per germline (reference sequence). V shed 1 base, J shed 7 bases, and the junction held 7 bases outside the gene matches. Sequenced by immunoSEQ multiplex PCR; TCRdb stores in-frame clones only, minus some. The table lists about 14,000 clones, about three quarters of them singletons. The gene calls are TRBV19 and TRBJ2-2; 9 nucleotides match TRBD2. This receptor was identified in a person aged 40 to 85 with oral cavity squamous cell carcinoma. This specimen was PBMCs, taken after nivolumab (anti-PD-1) treatment. For the CDR3, the DNA is TGTGCCAGTAGTATAGGGGCGGGAGGGCCAATCGGGGAGCTGTTTTTT. Translation: CASSIGAGGPIGELFF.